This T cell receptor (beta chain) was identified during a study of T-cell reconstitution after alpha-beta-depleted transplantation in children. This clonotype was seen many times. What it recognizes is unknown. The TCRbeta library incorporated unique molecular identifiers. TCRdb fed the PCR reads into MiXCR, producing one record per CDR3 protein. There are over 450,000 distinct CDR3 sequences in the sample; 10% to 13% occur only once, and roughly 2.1% lies in the top ten. Overall study findings and caveats: Some patients showed high day-60 TCRbeta diversity, which derived from surviving recipient T cells and thymic progenitors. Several hundred expanded graft clones reportedly gave rise to the alpha-beta T cells present about two months after transplant.

The germline CDR1 and CDR2 sequences are MNHEY and SMNVEV (reference sequence). Unmatched junction bases numbered 7, after V lost 2 bases and J lost 0 bases. This CDR3 has 16 amino acids. The V and J genes are TRBV27 and TRBJ2-7, with TRBD1 matching over 7 bases. The TCR was taken from a child aged 2 to 15 with inherited bone marrow failure, due to receive a stem cell transplant. This material consisted of PBMCs, taken before TCRalphabeta/CD19-depleted stem cell transplant. CDR3 coding DNA: TGTGCCAGCAGTTTAAGAGGGGGACAGAACTCCTACGAGCAGTACTTC. Its translation: CASSLRGGQNSYEQYF.